A selection of T cell receptor beta chains follows, all from one sample in a study of spatial heterogeneity in lung cancer. TCRdb analysed the 5' RACE reads with MiXCR anew, one entry per CDR3 protein. This sample carries some 120,000 distinct CDR3 sequences, 9.5% to 15% of them seen once, and the ten largest clones take around a sixth. Sequenced material: PBMCs, taken at follow-up. All receptors come from a male donor with early-stage non-small cell lung cancer. Each CDR3 is given with its conserved first and last residue. The D gene is left open where the match is weak. Clone size, where shown, is once, few, many, or a class for clones that have expanded.

len | j_gene | v_gene | abundance | d_gene | CDR3nt | CDR3aa
14 | TRBJ1-1 | TRBV3-1 | many | - | TGTGCCAGCAGCCAAGTAACGGGAGGGACTGAAGCTTTCTTT | CASSQVTGGTEAFF
15 | TRBJ2-3 | TRBV20-1 | many | - | TGCAGTGCTAGAGCGATCAGGGACGGGGCAGATACGCAGTATTTT | CSARAIRDGADTQYF
12 | TRBJ2-3 | TRBV29-1 | many | - | TGCAGCGTTGATGGGTTATCAGATACGCAGTATTTT | CSVDGLSDTQYF
16 | TRBJ1-1 | TRBV11-2 | many | - | TGTGCCAGCAGCCCGAGCCTCCGACAGAGGAACACTGAAGCTTTCTTT | CASSPSLRQRNTEAFF
14 | TRBJ2-3 | TRBV10-3 | - | TRBD1 | TGTGCCATCAGGGGACAGGAGAGCACAGATACGCAGTATTTT | CAIRGQESTDTQYF
13 | TRBJ1-5 | TRBV20-1 | few | - | TGCAGTGCTAATGTACAGGGCGATCAGCCCCAGCATTTT | CSANVQGDQPQHF
15 | TRBJ2-1 | TRBV2 | many | - | TGTGCCAGCAGTGAGGGGGCACTAGGATTATACGAGCAGTTCTTC | CASSEGALGLYEQFF
14 | TRBJ2-2 | TRBV29-1 | many | TRBD2 | TGCAGCGTTCGAGGGACTACGAACACCGGGGAGCTGTTTTTT | CSVRGTTNTGELFF
15 | TRBJ2-3 | TRBV5-6 | many | TRBD1 | TGTGCCAGCAGCTTAAGGACAGGGTGGACAGATACGCAGTATTTT | CASSLRTGWTDTQYF
14 | TRBJ2-1 | TRBV20-1 | few | - | TGCAGTGCTAGGGGGGACTTTTCGGTCAATGAGCAGTTCTTC | CSARGDFSVNEQFF
13 | TRBJ1-1 | TRBV30 | many | TRBD1 | TGTGCCTGGAGTGTACGTCGAAACAGGGGAGCTTTCTTT | CAWSVRRNRGAFF
15 | TRBJ1-5 | TRBV20-1 | few | - | TGCAGTGCTAGAGATGACGGGGGTGGCAATCAGCCCCAGCATTTT | CSARDDGGGNQPQHF
15 | TRBJ2-1 | TRBV25-1 | - | - | TGTGCCAGCAGTCCGACAGCCCAACGGACCATTGAGCAGTTCTTC | CASSPTAQRTIEQFF
13 | TRBJ2-7 | TRBV24-1 | few | TRBD1 | TGTGCCACCAGTGAATATGACAGGGACGAGCAGTACTTC | CATSEYDRDEQYF
14 | TRBJ1-1 | TRBV4-2 | - | - | TGTGCCAGCAGCCAAGATCGGACGAACACTGAAGCTTTCTTT | CASSQDRTNTEAFF
15 | TRBJ1-5 | TRBV9 | - | TRBD1 | TGTGCCAGCAGCGTAGGTCAGGGGGCCAATCAGCCCCAGCATTTT | CASSVGQGANQPQHF
16 | TRBJ2-7 | TRBV12-3/TRBV12-4 | few | TRBD2 | TGTGCCAGCAGTCTCCGGGGGACTAGCGTCGCCTACGAGCAGTACTTC | CASSLRGTSVAYEQYF
16 | TRBJ1-5 | TRBV7-2 | - | - | TGTGCCAGCAGCTTAGCCGGTAGTGTGAGCAATCAGCCCCAGCATTTT | CASSLAGSVSNQPQHF
14 | TRBJ2-7 | TRBV18 | - | - | TGTGCCAGCTCTACCGGAGGGGGCGGGTACGAGCAGTACTTC | CASSTGGGGYEQYF
15 | TRBJ2-4 | TRBV20-1 | - | TRBD2 | TGCAGTGTCGAGACTAGCGGGGGAACCAAAAACATTCAGTACTTC | CSVETSGGTKNIQYF
14 | TRBJ2-7 | TRBV12-3/TRBV12-4 | few | TRBD1 | TGTGCCAGCAGCCGAGACAGGGGATTTGGCGAGCAGTACTTC | CASSRDRGFGEQYF
14 | TRBJ2-5 | TRBV5-1 | - | - | TGCGCCAGCAGCTTGACGGCAGGGAAAGAGACCCAGTACTTC | CASSLTAGKETQYF
14 | TRBJ2-7 | TRBV28 | - | - | TGTGCCAGCAGTTTAGTGGGACCCATCGACGAGCAGTACTTC | CASSLVGPIDEQYF
12 | TRBJ1-1 | TRBV20-1 | few | - | TGCAGTGGAACGGAAGGGAACACTGAAGCTTTCTTT | CSGTEGNTEAFF
16 | TRBJ2-7 | TRBV4-2 | - | TRBD1 | TGTGCCAGCAGCCAAGAGGGGACAGGGCCTACCTACGAGCAGTACTTC | CASSQEGTGPTYEQYF
15 | TRBJ2-7 | TRBV7-3 | - | TRBD1 | TGTGCCAGCAGCTTCGGACAGGGGACGACCTACGAGCAGTACTTC | CASSFGQGTTYEQYF
15 | TRBJ1-5 | TRBV9 | - | - | TGTGCCAGCAGCGTAGCCGGGAATAGCAATCAGCCCCAGCATTTT | CASSVAGNSNQPQHF
14 | TRBJ1-1 | TRBV18 | few | TRBD1 | TGTGCCAGCTCACCAAGGACAGGGGGTGCGGTGGCTTTCTTT | CASSPRTGGAVAFF
18 | TRBJ2-5 | TRBV7-2 | many | TRBD2 | TGTGCCAGCAGCTTAGCCGGGGCTAGCGGGGGGTACCAAGAGACCCAGTACTTC | CASSLAGASGGYQETQYF
15 | TRBJ1-1 | TRBV5-1 | - | TRBD1 | TGCGCCAGCAGCTTGGGGAAACAGGGGTGGACTGAAGCTTTCTTT | CASSLGKQGWTEAFF
15 | TRBJ2-1 | TRBV9 | - | - | TGTGCCAGCAGCGCCCTGGACGGATCCTACAATGAGCAGTTCTTC | CASSALDGSYNEQFF
15 | TRBJ1-6 | TRBV7-3 | - | TRBD1 | TGTGCCAGCACGCTCCGGGACAGCTATAATTCACCCCTCCACTTT | CASTLRDSYNSPLHF
12 | TRBJ1-2 | TRBV20-1 | few | - | TGCAGTGCCCATCGGACTTACTATGGCTACACCTTC | CSAHRTYYGYTF
13 | TRBJ1-4 | TRBV4-1 | few | - | TGCGCCAGCAGAGTGGGTTCCGCTGGAAAACTGTTTTTT | CASRVGSAGKLFF
16 | TRBJ2-5 | TRBV4-1 | few | - | TGCGCCAGCAGCCAAGAAGGATCCAGCCACCAAGAGACCCAGTACTTC | CASSQEGSSHQETQYF
16 | TRBJ2-1 | TRBV11-2 | many | TRBD2 | TGTGCCAGCAGCGCCCTGACTAGCGGGGCGCGGAATGAGCAGTTCTTC | CASSALTSGARNEQFF
14 | TRBJ1-6 | TRBV27 | few | TRBD1 | TGTGCCAGCACTCCCCGACAGGGAAATTCACCCCTCCACTTT | CASTPRQGNSPLHF
16 | TRBJ1-2 | TRBV25-1 | few | TRBD1 | TGTGCCAGCAGTGAATCTGGGACAGGGGCTGTCTATGGCTACACCTTC | CASSESGTGAVYGYTF
17 | TRBJ2-3 | TRBV23-1 | - | - | TGCGCCAGCAGGGACCCTCTTTTCGGAGGGGTCACAGATACGCAGTATTTT | CASRDPLFGGVTDTQYF
13 | TRBJ1-1 | TRBV3-1 | few | TRBD1 | TGTGCCAGCAGCCAAGAAAGACAGGGTTGGGCTTTCTTT | CASSQERQGWAFF
13 | TRBJ2-1 | TRBV5-1 | many | TRBD1 | TGCGCCAGCAGGGGACAGGGCAACAATGAGCAGTTCTTC | CASRGQGNNEQFF
13 | TRBJ1-1 | TRBV10-3 | few | - | TGTGCCGTACGAGGGGACCCGAACACTGAAGCTTTCTTT | CAVRGDPNTEAFF
16 | TRBJ2-4 | TRBV7-8 | many | TRBD2 | TGTGCCAGCAGCTTGGCTGGCTCGGGGGGCAAAAACATTCAGTACTTC | CASSLAGSGGKNIQYF
16 | TRBJ2-3 | TRBV10-3 | few | - | TGTGCCATCAGCCAAAACTCGGGATTCCACACAGATACGCAGTATTTT | CAISQNSGFHTDTQYF
14 | TRBJ1-4 | TRBV6-5 | - | - | TGTGCCAGCAGCCCCCGGAGAAGTGGTGAAAAACTGTTTTTT | CASSPRRSGEKLFF
12 | TRBJ2-3 | TRBV5-1 | - | - | TGCGCCAGCAGCCCTACTCGGGATACGCAGTATTTT | CASSPTRDTQYF
16 | TRBJ1-5 | TRBV20-1 | - | - | TGCAGTGCTAGAGATGTCGGCGGTGATAGGAATCAGCCCCAGCATTTT | CSARDVGGDRNQPQHF
14 | TRBJ2-3 | TRBV12-3/TRBV12-4 | few | TRBD1 | TGTGCCAGCAGCGCCGGGACAGGGGAAGATACGCAGTATTTT | CASSAGTGEDTQYF
15 | TRBJ2-1 | TRBV2 | - | TRBD1 | TGTGCCAGCAGTGAGGACAGGGGGGCCTACAATGAGCAGTTCTTC | CASSEDRGAYNEQFF
15 | TRBJ2-5 | TRBV9 | few | - | TGTGCCAGCAGCGTAACTCTGGACCCGAGAGAGACCCAGTACTTC | CASSVTLDPRETQYF
14 | TRBJ1-2 | TRBV5-1 | many | TRBD1 | TGCGCCAGCAGCTTGGGCGGACAGGGGTCTGGCTACACCTTC | CASSLGGQGSGYTF
12 | TRBJ1-1 | TRBV11-2 | few | - | TGTGCCAGCAGTACTCCAGGGACTGAAGCTTTCTTT | CASSTPGTEAFF